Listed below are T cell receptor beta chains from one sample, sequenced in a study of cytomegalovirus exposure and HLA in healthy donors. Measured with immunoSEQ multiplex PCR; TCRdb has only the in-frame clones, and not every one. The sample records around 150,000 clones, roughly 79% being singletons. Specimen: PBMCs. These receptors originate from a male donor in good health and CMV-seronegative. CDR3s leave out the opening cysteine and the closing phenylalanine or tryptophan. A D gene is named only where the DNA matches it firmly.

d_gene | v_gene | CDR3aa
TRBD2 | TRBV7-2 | ASSPGGLAGLLHEQY
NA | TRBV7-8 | ASSSLQGLRVDEQF
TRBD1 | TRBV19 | ASSQPGQGGVGELF
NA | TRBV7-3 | ASSLRANTEAF
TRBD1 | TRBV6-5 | ASSPGQVTTEAF
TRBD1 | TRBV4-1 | ASSRQTGAGMNTEAF
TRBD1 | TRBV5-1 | ASSLDGQGNYGYT
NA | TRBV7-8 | ASSPPGWETQY
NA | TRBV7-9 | ASSFRVNTEAF
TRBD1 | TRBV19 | ASSGMTGPNTEAF
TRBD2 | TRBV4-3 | ASSQEPGLAGPGELF
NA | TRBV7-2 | ASSLVYIQY
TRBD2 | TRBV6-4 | ASSPAGGVSSYNEQF
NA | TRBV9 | ASSVGSGGGSDNQPQH
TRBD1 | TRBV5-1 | ASSPGQAYSYEQY
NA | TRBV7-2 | ASSLVWVGGETQY
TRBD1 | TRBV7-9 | ASSLGVGTGGNGYT
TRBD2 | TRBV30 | AWSPGGGGYNEQF
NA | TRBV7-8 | ASSTRQPLKVTEAF
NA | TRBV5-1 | ASSLSTGRDYGYT
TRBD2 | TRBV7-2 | ASSPVTGLAGNEQF
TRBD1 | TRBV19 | ASTSTGTYEQY
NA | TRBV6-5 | ASRGGRPHIRHH
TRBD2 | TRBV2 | ASRAPGRADAEQY
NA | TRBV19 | ASRKSVATSGNTIY
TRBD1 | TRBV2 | ASIDRATNEKLF
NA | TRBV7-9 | SSSSPSGTNTEAF
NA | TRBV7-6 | ASSLGLASYEQF
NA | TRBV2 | ASSGIQGRAF